The rows below give T cell receptor beta chains drawn from one sample of a study of tumour-infiltrating T cells in Burkitt lymphoma. Only in-frame clones appear in the TCRdb table, and some are missing; sequencing was by immunoSEQ multiplex PCR. Of over 2,000 clones listed, roughly 15% are singletons. Sequences were obtained from tumor tissue from a relapse. The receptors derive from a human donor with relapsed Burkitt lymphoma. The CDR3 runs from the conserved cysteine through the conserved F or W. A D gene is named only where the DNA matches it firmly. The listing skips clone size in some rows; elsewhere it reads once, few, many or a size class.

15 | TRBJ2-3 | TRBV10-3 | - | TRBD2 | CAISWRGTSTDTQYF | TGTGCCATCAGTTGGCGGGGGACCTCCACAGATACGCAGTATTTT
14 | TRBJ1-6 | TRBV23-1 | - | TRBD1 | CASSQKGAFSPLHF | TGCGCCAGCAGTCAGAAGGGGGCTTTTTCACCCCTCCACTTT
14 | TRBJ1-2 | TRBV4-1 | few | - | CASSQDGHLYGYTF | TGCGCCAGCAGCCAAGACGGACACCTCTATGGCTACACCTTC
16 | TRBJ2-7 | TRBV9 | - | - | CASSAGPGRLLYEQYF | TGTGCCAGCAGCGCAGGCCCTGGGAGGCTCCTCTACGAGCAGTACTTC
15 | TRBJ2-3 | TRBV5-1 | few | - | CASSLSGIGTDTQYF | TGCGCCAGCAGCCTAAGCGGAATCGGGACAGATACGCAGTATTTT
16 | TRBJ2-2 | TRBV5-1 | - | - | CASRLQYGDATGELFF | TGCGCCAGCAGGCTCCAATACGGGGACGCAACCGGGGAGCTGTTTTTT
12 | TRBJ2-7 | TRBV28 | few | - | CASSIQVYEQYF | TGTGCCAGCAGCATACAGGTCTACGAGCAGTACTTC
13 | TRBJ1-5 | TRBV11-2 | few | - | CASSLWEGQPQHF | TGTGCCAGCAGCTTGTGGGAGGGTCAGCCCCAGCATTTT
13 | TRBJ2-7 | TRBV5-4 | few | - | CASSPDGSYEQYF | TGTGCCAGCAGTCCGGACGGATCCTACGAGCAGTACTTC
13 | TRBJ2-2 | TRBV7-9 | - | - | CASSSGNTGKLFF | TGTGCCAGCAGCTCCGGTAACACCGGGAAGCTGTTTTTT
14 | TRBJ1-1 | TRBV5-4 | once | - | CASSLEQGNTEAFF | TGTGCCAGCAGCTTGGAACAGGGGAACACTGAAGCTTTCTTT
13 | TRBJ1-1 | TRBV27 | - | TRBD1 | CASSLTGGTEAFF | TGTGCCAGCAGTTTGACAGGGGGTACTGAAGCTTTCTTT
14 | TRBJ1-5 | TRBV6-1 | - | - | CASSEGPTNQPQHF | TGTGCCAGCAGCGAGGGACCGACCAATCAGCCCCAGCATTTT
16 | TRBJ2-2 | TRBV11-1 | - | TRBD2 | CASSLGAGARSGELFF | TGTGCCAGCAGCTTAGGGGCGGGAGCCAGGTCCGGGGAGCTGTTTTTT
17 | TRBJ1-6 | TRBV5-4 | few | TRBD1 | CASSLGQGASYNSPLHF | TGTGCCAGCAGCTTGGGGCAGGGGGCTTCCTATAATTCACCCCTCCACTTT
14 | TRBJ2-7 | TRBV10-2 | - | TRBD2 | CATRGAGESYEQYF | TGCGCCACCCGAGGGGCGGGAGAGTCCTACGAGCAGTACTTC
11 | TRBJ2-3 | TRBV30 | - | - | CAWSAADTQYF | TGTGCCTGGAGTGCAGCAGATACGCAGTATTTT
13 | TRBJ1-5 | TRBV2 | - | - | CASRSGVNQPQHF | TGTGCCAGCAGATCGGGGGTCAATCAGCCCCAGCATTTT
15 | TRBJ2-1 | TRBV6-5 | few | TRBD2 | CASSQGLARYNEQFF | TGTGCCAGCAGTCAGGGACTAGCGAGATACAATGAGCAGTTCTTC
15 | TRBJ1-5 | TRBV12-2 | - | - | CASRLADRGHQPQHF | TGTGCAAGTCGCTTAGCAGACAGGGGGCATCAGCCCCAGCATTTT
14 | TRBJ1-2 | TRBV5-1 | - | - | CASSLEGANYGYTF | TGCGCCAGCAGCTTGGAGGGCGCTAACTATGGCTACACCTTC
15 | TRBJ1-2 | TRBV10-3 | - | - | CAISESADGSYGYTF | TGTGCCATCAGTGAGTCGGCAGATGGTAGCTATGGCTACACCTTC
13 | TRBJ1-1 | TRBV7-9 | - | TRBD1 | CASSFRDSTEAFF | TGTGCCAGCAGCTTCCGGGACAGCACTGAAGCTTTCTTT
16 | TRBJ2-3 | TRBV7-2 | - | TRBD2 | CASSRGIAGGTDTQYF | TGTGCCAGCAGCCGAGGGATAGCGGGAGGCACAGATACGCAGTATTTT
16 | TRBJ2-1 | TRBV10-3 | few | - | CAISERGAPTYNEQFF | TGTGCCATCAGTGAACGGGGGGCACCTACCTACAATGAGCAGTTCTTC
15 | TRBJ2-1 | TRBV27 | - | TRBD2 | CASSFGAGAYNEQFF | TGTGCCAGCAGTTTCGGTGCGGGAGCCTACAATGAGCAGTTCTTC
18 | TRBJ2-1 | TRBV5-1 | once | - | CASIPGGQGARGSNEQFF | TGCGCCAGCATCCCCGGGGGGCAGGGGGCGAGAGGAAGCAATGAGCAGTTCTTC
14 | TRBJ1-1 | TRBV6-1 | few | TRBD1 | CASSTGGGDTEAFF | TGTGCCAGCAGCACAGGGGGCGGAGACACTGAAGCTTTCTTT
13 | TRBJ2-1 | TRBV2 | few | TRBD2 | CASGPQLREIPFF | TGTGCCAGCGGCCCTCAGTTGCGGGAGATACCGTTCTTC
14 | TRBJ1-5 | TRBV27 | - | - | CASSLFRGNQPQHF | TGTGCCAGCAGTTTATTCAGGGGTAATCAGCCCCAGCATTTT
13 | TRBJ1-2 | TRBV27 | few | - | CASRGGGSYGYTF | TGTGCCAGCAGGGGGGGAGGGAGCTATGGCTACACCTTC
12 | TRBJ1-2 | TRBV30 | - | - | CAWGTLNYGYTF | TGTGCCTGGGGAACTCTAAACTATGGCTACACCTTC
14 | TRBJ1-2 | TRBV9 | few | - | CASSPDGRLYGYTF | TGTGCCAGCAGCCCCGACGGACGCCTCTATGGCTACACCTTC
15 | TRBJ1-2 | TRBV6-6 | few | - | CASSSADPVSHGYTF | TGTGCCAGCAGTTCCGCCGATCCCGTTTCCCATGGCTACACCTTC
15 | TRBJ2-3 | TRBV28 | few | TRBD2 | CASSSQAGVADTQYF | TGTGCCAGCAGTTCACAAGCGGGAGTGGCAGATACGCAGTATTTT
13 | TRBJ1-2 | TRBV29-1 | - | TRBD1 | CSVPGQGAFGYTF | TGCAGCGTTCCCGGACAGGGGGCTTTTGGCTACACCTTC
12 | TRBJ1-5 | TRBV27 | few | - | CASSLIGEPQHF | TGTGCCAGCAGTTTAATTGGAGAGCCCCAGCATTTT
11 | TRBJ2-7 | TRBV27 | few | - | CASFEGYEQYF | TGTGCCAGCTTCGAAGGCTACGAGCAGTACTTC
15 | TRBJ2-5 | TRBV2 | few | - | CASRRDSQNVETQYF | TGTGCCAGCAGGAGAGATTCTCAGAATGTTGAGACCCAGTACTTC
13 | TRBJ2-1 | TRBV30 | - | - | CVLQSWGNNEQFF | TGTGTTCTCCAAAGCTGGGGGAACAATGAGCAGTTCTTC
11 | TRBJ2-1 | TRBV20-1 | - | - | CSARTYNEQFF | TGCAGTGCCCGGACATACAATGAGCAGTTCTTC
11 | TRBJ1-2 | TRBV28 | - | - | CASSSSRNYTF | TGTGCCAGCAGTTCAAGCAGAAACTACACCTTC
15 | TRBJ1-1 | TRBV5-6 | - | - | CASSFTHWGEAEAFF | TGTGCCAGCAGCTTCACTCATTGGGGGGAGGCTGAAGCTTTCTTT
18 | TRBJ2-6 | TRBV7-9 | - | - | CASRKLGIGDSGANVLTF | TGTGCCAGCAGGAAACTAGGGATAGGGGACTCTGGGGCCAACGTCCTGACTTTC